This is a list of T cell receptor beta chains from one sample in a study of shared clonotypes between healthy human individuals. Sequenced by immunoSEQ multiplex PCR; TCRdb stores in-frame clones only, minus some. Here the sample spans roughly 640,000 clones, about 74% being singletons. The sequenced material came from memory CD4+ T cells sorted from blood. These TCRs come from a woman between 25 and 40 years old in good health. Both conserved end residues are part of each CDR3. The order of the fields is clone size, D gene, J gene, V gene, CDR3 DNA, CDR3 protein. A D gene is named only where the DNA matches it firmly. Not all rows give a size; the values are once, few, many and, for expanded clones, a class.

>-|-|TRBJ1-4|TRBV4-1
TGCGCCAGCGCGGGGGCAACTAATGAAAAACTGTTTTTT
CASAGATNEKLFF
>few|-|TRBJ2-7|TRBV5-1
TGCGCCAGCAGCTTGGTTGGGGCGTGGGACTACGAGCAGTACTTC
CASSLVGAWDYEQYF
>-|-|TRBJ2-1|TRBV11-3
TGTGCCAGCAGCTTAGGGCTTAGGGGGACGCATGATGAGCAGTTCTTC
CASSLGLRGTHDEQFF
>-|-|TRBJ2-2|TRBV7-9
TGTGCCAGCAGCTATCTGGGTCGGACCGGGGAGCTGTTTTTT
CASSYLGRTGELFF
>-|TRBD1|TRBJ2-1|TRBV19
TGTGCCAGTAGTGGGGACAGGGATTACAATGAGCAGTTCTTC
CASSGDRDYNEQFF
>-|TRBD2|TRBJ2-2|TRBV10-3
TGTGCCATCAGTGAGAGGCTAGCGGGAGGCGCGAACACCGGGGAGCTGTTTTTT
CAISERLAGGANTGELFF
>-|-|TRBJ1-4|TRBV10-2
TGCGCCAGCAGTGATGGCAGGGGTAATGAAAAACTGTTTTTT
CASSDGRGNEKLFF
>-|-|TRBJ2-7|TRBV27
TGTGCCAGCGCCCATGGAGGGCCCATGTCCTACGAGCAGTACTTC
CASAHGGPMSYEQYF
>-|-|TRBJ2-1|TRBV7-8
TGTGCCACGAACGAGGCCGAGCAGTTCTTC
CATNEAEQFF
>-|TRBD1|TRBJ2-5|TRBV7-9
TGTGCCAGCAGCTTGACCACCGGGGGACAGGAGTACTTC
CASSLTTGGQEYF
>-|TRBD2|TRBJ2-4|TRBV30
TGTGCCTGGAGTTATAGCGGGAGAGCCAAAAACATTCAGTACTTC
CAWSYSGRAKNIQYF
>-|TRBD1|TRBJ2-3|TRBV10-3
TGTGCCATCGGACAGGGGGCGGCAGATACGCAGTATTTT
CAIGQGAADTQYF
>-|-|TRBJ1-4|TRBV4-1
TGCGCCAGCAGCCAGCGATTGTCCAGGACCTTGAATGAAAAACTGTTTTTT
CASSQRLSRTLNEKLFF
>few|-|TRBJ2-1|TRBV6-5
TGTGCCAGCACTCCTAGCGAGAGCTCCTACAATGAGCAGTTCTTC
CASTPSESSYNEQFF
>many|TRBD1|TRBJ2-2|TRBV28
TGTGCCAGCAGTCTTAGGACAGGGCTACCCGGGGAGCTGTTTTTT
CASSLRTGLPGELFF
>-|-|TRBJ2-5|TRBV4-2
TGTGCCAGCAGCCAAGATCCAGGCCTTGTACAAGCGACCCAGTACTTC
CASSQDPGLVQATQYF
>-|-|TRBJ2-7|TRBV25-1
TGTGCCAGCAGCCCACAGGGGGGGAGCTCCTACGAGCAGTACTTC
CASSPQGGSSYEQYF
>-|TRBD2|TRBJ2-3|TRBV4-2
TGTGCCAGCAGCCAACCCCCTTTAGCGGGTAGCACAGATACGCAGTATTTT
CASSQPPLAGSTDTQYF
>few|-|TRBJ1-5|TRBV19
TGTGCCAGTAGTATGTTCTTCGGGGCGGGGAGCAATCAGCCCCAGCATTTT
CASSMFFGAGSNQPQHF
>-|-|TRBJ2-3|TRBV6-4
TGTGCCAGCAGTGCTGACAGGCGCACAGATACGCAGTATTTT
CASSADRRTDTQYF
>few|-|TRBJ2-2|TRBV27
TGTGCCAGCAGTTTATCTGTGACTGCGGGCGGGGAGCTGTTTTTT
CASSLSVTAGGELFF
>-|TRBD2|TRBJ2-3|TRBV10-3
TGTGCCATCAGCCAAGGGACTAGCGGAAGAGATACGCAGTATTTT
CAISQGTSGRDTQYF
>-|-|TRBJ2-3|TRBV18
TGTGCCAGCTCACCACGAGGGGACGGTACGCAGTATTTT
CASSPRGDGTQYF
>-|TRBD1|TRBJ1-6|TRBV27
TGTGCCAGCAGTCAGCGGGGCAGGGGGCCTTCACCCCTCCACTTT
CASSQRGRGPSPLHF
>once|-|TRBJ2-2|TRBV7-2
TGTGCCAGCAGCCCTACCCGCGGACAGACGGCCGGGGAGCTGTTTTTT
CASSPTRGQTAGELFF
>-|TRBD2|TRBJ2-2|TRBV6-5
TGTGCCAGCAGTTCCTCACTAGCGTCAGGGGAGCTGTTTTTT
CASSSSLASGELFF
>-|TRBD1|TRBJ1-4|TRBV5-1
TGCGCCAGCAGCAAAGGCAACCGCGGGACAGGCCTTGGTGAAAAACTGTTTTTT
CASSKGNRGTGLGEKLFF
>-|-|TRBJ2-7|TRBV5-6
TGTGCCAGCACCAAATCATGGGCGGGGGAGCAGTACTTC
CASTKSWAGEQYF
>-|-|TRBJ2-1|TRBV29-1
TGCAGCGCCCTGCGAGGGGGGTCCTACAATGAGCAGTTCTTC
CSALRGGSYNEQFF
>few|TRBD1|TRBJ2-7|TRBV28
TGTGCCAGCCGGGGACAGGGGGTCTACGAGCAGTACTTC
CASRGQGVYEQYF
>-|-|TRBJ1-5|TRBV5-1
TGCGCCAGCCGGAGGACGGGGGACTCAGGGCAGCCCCAGCATTTT
CASRRTGDSGQPQHF
>-|-|TRBJ2-3|TRBV25-1
TGTGCCAGCAGCCTAAACAGGGCCACAGATACGCAGTATTTT
CASSLNRATDTQYF
>once|-|TRBJ2-6|TRBV29-1
TGCAGCGTTGTCCAGGGGACCCTAGCTGGGGCCAACGTCCTGACTTTC
CSVVQGTLAGANVLTF
>-|-|TRBJ2-1|TRBV27
TGTGCCAGCAGTTCGGGACTGGATGTTAATGAGCAGTTCTTC
CASSSGLDVNEQFF
>-|TRBD2|TRBJ2-1|TRBV5-6
TGTGCCAGCAGCTTAACTAGCGGGAGCTACAATGAGCAGTTCTTC
CASSLTSGSYNEQFF
>-|TRBD1|TRBJ2-7|TRBV29-1
TGCAGCGTTGAATTAACGGACAGGGCGACGCGGGAGCAGTACTTC
CSVELTDRATREQYF
>-|-|TRBJ1-2|TRBV28
TGTGCCAGCAGTTCCTACGAGCCGGGACTCGAGGGCTACACCTTC
CASSSYEPGLEGYTF
>-|-|TRBJ2-2|TRBV6-6
TGTGCCAGCAGTTACGGAGGCAAACCCGGGGAGCTGTTTTTT
CASSYGGKPGELFF
>-|-|TRBJ2-5|TRBV10-2
TGCGCCAGCAAGGGAGGAGCGGAGGAGACCCAGTACTTC
CASKGGAEETQYF
>-|-|TRBJ1-1|TRBV10-3
TGTGCCATCAGTGTTTCGGCGACTGAAGCTTTCTTT
CAISVSATEAFF
>few|-|TRBJ1-2|TRBV5-4
TGTGCCAGCAGCCCCCAGGCGGGGACCTATGGCTACACCTTC
CASSPQAGTYGYTF
>once|-|TRBJ2-6|TRBV9
TGTGCCAGCAGCGTAGATCGACACCTCTCTGGGGCCAACGTCCTGACTTTC
CASSVDRHLSGANVLTF
>few|TRBD2|TRBJ2-2|TRBV5-1
TGCGCCAGCAGCTTGACGGGAAGCGGGAGAACCGGGGAGCTGTTTTTT
CASSLTGSGRTGELFF
>few|-|TRBJ1-4|TRBV5-6
TGTGCCAGCAGCTTGGGCAGCCTCAATGAAAAACTGTTTTTT
CASSLGSLNEKLFF
>-|-|TRBJ2-1|TRBV5-5
TGTGCCAGCAGCTTGCAAGTAGCCGAATACAATGAGCAGTTCTTC
CASSLQVAEYNEQFF
>-|-|TRBJ2-7|TRBV5-1
TGCGCCAGCAGCTTTGACTCAACAAGCTACGAGCAGTACTTC
CASSFDSTSYEQYF
>few|TRBD2|TRBJ2-3|TRBV29-1
TGCAGCGTTGAAGGGGTAGCGGGAGGTGATACGCAGTATTTT
CSVEGVAGGDTQYF
>-|TRBD2|TRBJ2-3|TRBV10-3
TGTGCCATCTCGGGACTAGCGGGAGGGCCGGGAGATACGCAGTATTTT
CAISGLAGGPGDTQYF